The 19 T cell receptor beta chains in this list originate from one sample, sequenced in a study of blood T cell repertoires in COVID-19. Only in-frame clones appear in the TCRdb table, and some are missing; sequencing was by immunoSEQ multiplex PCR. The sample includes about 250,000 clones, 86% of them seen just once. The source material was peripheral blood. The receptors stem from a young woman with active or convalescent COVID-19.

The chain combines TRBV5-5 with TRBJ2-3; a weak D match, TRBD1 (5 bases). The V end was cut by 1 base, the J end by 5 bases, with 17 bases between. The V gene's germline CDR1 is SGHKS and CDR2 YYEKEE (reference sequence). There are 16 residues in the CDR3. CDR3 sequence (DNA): TGTGCCAGCAGCTTGCGAACAGGTGGGGTGATAGATACGCAGTATTTT. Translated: CASSLRTGGVIDTQYF. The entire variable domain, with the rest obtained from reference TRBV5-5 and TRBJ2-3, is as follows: DAGVTQSPTHLIKTRGQQVTLRCSPISGHKSVSWYQQVLGQGPQFIFQYYEKEERGRGNFPDRFSARQFPNYSSELNVNALLLGDSALYLCASSLRTGGVIDTQYFGPGTRLTVL.

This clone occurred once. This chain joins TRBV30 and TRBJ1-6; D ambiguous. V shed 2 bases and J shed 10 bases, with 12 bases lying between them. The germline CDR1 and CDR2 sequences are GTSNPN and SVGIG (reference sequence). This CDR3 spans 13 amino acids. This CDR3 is CAWSLAGGSPLHF. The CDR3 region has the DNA TGTGCCTGGAGTTTGGCAGGAGGATCACCCCTCCACTTT.

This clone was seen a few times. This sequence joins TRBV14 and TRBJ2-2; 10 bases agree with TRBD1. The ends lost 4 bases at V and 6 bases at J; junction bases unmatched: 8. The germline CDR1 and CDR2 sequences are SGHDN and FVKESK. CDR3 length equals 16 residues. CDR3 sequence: CASSPRTGGPAGELFF. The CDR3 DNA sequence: TGTGCCAGCAGCCCAAGGACAGGGGGTCCCGCCGGGGAGCTGTTTTTT. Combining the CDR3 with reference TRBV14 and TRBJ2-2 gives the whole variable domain EAGVTQFPSHSVIEKGQTVTLRCDPISGHDNLYWYRRVMGKEIKFLLHFVKESKQDESGMPNNRFLAERTGGTYSTLKVQPAELEDSGVYFCASSPRTGGPAGELFFGEGSRLTVL.

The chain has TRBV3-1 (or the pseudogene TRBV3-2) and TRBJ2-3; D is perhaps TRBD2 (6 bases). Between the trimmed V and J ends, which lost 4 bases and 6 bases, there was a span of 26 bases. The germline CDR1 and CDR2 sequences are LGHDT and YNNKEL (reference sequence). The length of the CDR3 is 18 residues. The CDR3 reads CASSPGLTRRGRGDTQYF. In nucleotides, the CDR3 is TGTGCCAGCAGCCCAGGTCTGACTAGAAGAGGGCGTGGGGATACGCAGTATTTT.

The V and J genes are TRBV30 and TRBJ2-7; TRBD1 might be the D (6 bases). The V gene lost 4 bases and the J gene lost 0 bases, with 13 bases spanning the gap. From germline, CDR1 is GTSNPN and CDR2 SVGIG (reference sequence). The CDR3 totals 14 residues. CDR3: CAWTGVFPSYEQYF. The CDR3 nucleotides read TGTGCCTGGACAGGGGTCTTCCCCTCCTACGAGCAGTACTTC.

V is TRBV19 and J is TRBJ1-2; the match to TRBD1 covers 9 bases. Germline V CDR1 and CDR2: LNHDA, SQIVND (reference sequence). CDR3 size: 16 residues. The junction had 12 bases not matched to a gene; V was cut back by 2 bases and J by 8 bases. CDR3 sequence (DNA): TGTGCCAGTAGTATAATAGGACAGGGGATTTCGGGCGGCTACACCTTC. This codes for CASSIIGQGISGGYTF.

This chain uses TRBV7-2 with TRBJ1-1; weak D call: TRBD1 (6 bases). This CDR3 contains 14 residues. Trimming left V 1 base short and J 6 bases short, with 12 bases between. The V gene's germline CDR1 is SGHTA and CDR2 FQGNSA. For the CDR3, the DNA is TGTGCCAGCAGCTTAGACAGGGTAGCCTCTGAAGCTTTCTTT. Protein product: CASSLDRVASEAFF. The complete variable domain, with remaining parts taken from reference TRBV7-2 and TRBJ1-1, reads GAGVSQSPSNKVTEKGKDVELRCDPISGHTALYWYRQSLGQGLEFLIYFQGNSAPDKSGLPSDRFSAERTGGSVSTLTIQRTQQEDSAVYLCASSLDRVASEAFFGQGTRLTVV.

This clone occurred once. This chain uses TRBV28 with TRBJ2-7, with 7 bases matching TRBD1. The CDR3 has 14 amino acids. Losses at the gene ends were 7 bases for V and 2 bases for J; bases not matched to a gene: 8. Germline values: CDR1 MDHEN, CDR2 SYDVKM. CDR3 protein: CASTIPDRAYEQYF. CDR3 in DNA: TGTGCCAGCACTATCCCAGACAGGGCCTACGAGCAGTACTTC.

CDR3 sequence (DNA): TGTGCCAGCAGCGTAAAGACTAGCGGGGCCTCAGATACGCAGTATTTT. Protein: CASSVKTSGASDTQYF. This rearrangement joins TRBV9 to TRBJ2-3; 11 nucleotides align to TRBD2. The CDR3 loop spans 16 amino acids. V shed 1 base, J shed 4 bases, and the junction held 5 bases outside the gene matches. CDR1 is SGDLS, CDR2 YYNGEE, per germline.

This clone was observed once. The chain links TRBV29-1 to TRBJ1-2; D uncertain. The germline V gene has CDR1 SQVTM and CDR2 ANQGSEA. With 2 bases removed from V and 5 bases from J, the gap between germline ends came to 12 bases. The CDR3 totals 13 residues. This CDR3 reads CSVELPSFYGYTF. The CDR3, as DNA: TGCAGCGTTGAACTCCCGTCCTTTTATGGCTACACCTTC.

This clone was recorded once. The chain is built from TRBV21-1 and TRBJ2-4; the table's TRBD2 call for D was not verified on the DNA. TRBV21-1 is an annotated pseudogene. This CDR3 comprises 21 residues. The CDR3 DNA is TGTGCCAGCAGCAACTCCCTCGGGCTCGGGGGGTCCTTTTTAGCCAAAAACATTCAGTACTTC. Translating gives CASSNSLGLGGSFLAKNIQYF.

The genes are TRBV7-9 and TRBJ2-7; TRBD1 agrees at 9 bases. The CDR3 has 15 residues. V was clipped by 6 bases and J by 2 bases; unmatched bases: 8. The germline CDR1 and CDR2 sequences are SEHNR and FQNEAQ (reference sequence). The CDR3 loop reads CASSYNGQGPYEQYF. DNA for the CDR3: TGTGCCAGCAGTTATAACGGACAGGGGCCCTACGAGCAGTACTTC. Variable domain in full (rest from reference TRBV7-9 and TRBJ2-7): DTGVSQNPRHKITKRGQNVTFRCDPISEHNRLYWYRQTLGQGPEFLTYFQNEAQLEKSRLLSDRFSAERPKGSFSTLEIQRTEQGDSAMYLCASSYNGQGPYEQYFGPGTRLTVT.

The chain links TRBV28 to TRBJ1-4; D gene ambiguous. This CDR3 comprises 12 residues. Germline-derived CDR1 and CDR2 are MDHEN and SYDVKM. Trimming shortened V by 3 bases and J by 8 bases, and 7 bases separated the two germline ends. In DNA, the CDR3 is TGTGCCAGCAGTTTCGGTTGGGAAAAACTGTTTTTT. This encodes CASSFGWEKLFF. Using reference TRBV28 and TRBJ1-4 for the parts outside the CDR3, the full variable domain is DVKVTQSSRYLVKRTGEKVFLECVQDMDHENMFWYRQDPGLGLRLIYFSYDVKMKEKGDIPEGYSVSREKKERFSLILESASTNQTSMYLCASSFGWEKLFFGSGTQLSVL.

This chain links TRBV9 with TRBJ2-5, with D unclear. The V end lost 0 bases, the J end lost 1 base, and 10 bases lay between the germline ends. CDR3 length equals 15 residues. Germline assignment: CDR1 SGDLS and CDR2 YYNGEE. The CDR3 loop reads CASSVGPLVQETQYF. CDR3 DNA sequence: TGTGCCAGCAGCGTAGGGCCGCTGGTCCAAGAGACCCAGTACTTC.

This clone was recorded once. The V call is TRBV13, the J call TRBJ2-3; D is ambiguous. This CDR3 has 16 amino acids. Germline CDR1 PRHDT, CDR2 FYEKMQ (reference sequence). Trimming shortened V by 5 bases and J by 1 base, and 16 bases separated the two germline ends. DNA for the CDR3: TGTGCCAGCAGCCCTCGGTCGCGGTCGGGCACAGATACGCAGTATTTT. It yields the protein CASSPRSRSGTDTQYF.

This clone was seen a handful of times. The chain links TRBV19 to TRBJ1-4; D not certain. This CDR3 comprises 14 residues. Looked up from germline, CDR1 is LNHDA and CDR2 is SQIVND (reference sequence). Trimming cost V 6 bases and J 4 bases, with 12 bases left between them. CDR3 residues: CASRYSVHNEKLFF. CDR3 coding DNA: TGTGCCAGTAGGTACAGTGTCCATAATGAAAAACTGTTTTTT.

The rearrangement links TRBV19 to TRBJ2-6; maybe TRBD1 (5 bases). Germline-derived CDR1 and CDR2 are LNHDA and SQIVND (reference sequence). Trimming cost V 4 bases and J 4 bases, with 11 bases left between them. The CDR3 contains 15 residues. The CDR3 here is CASSRGLSGANVLTF. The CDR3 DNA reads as TGTGCCAGTAGTAGGGGCCTTTCCGGGGCCAACGTCCTGACTTTC.

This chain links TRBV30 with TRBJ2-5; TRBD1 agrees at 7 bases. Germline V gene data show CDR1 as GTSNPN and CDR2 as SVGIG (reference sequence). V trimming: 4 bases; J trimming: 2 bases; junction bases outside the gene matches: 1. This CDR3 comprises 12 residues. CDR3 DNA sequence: TGTGCCTGGACAGGGGGTCAAGAGACCCAGTACTTC. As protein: CAWTGGQETQYF.

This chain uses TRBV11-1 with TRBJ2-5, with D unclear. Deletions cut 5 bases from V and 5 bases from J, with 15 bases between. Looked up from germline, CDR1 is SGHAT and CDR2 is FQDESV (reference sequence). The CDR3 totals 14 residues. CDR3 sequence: CASSPSSGLETQYF. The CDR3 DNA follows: TGTGCCAGCAGCCCGTCCTCCGGGTTGGAGACCCAGTACTTC.